A single sample gave rise to the 27 T cell receptor beta chains below, sequenced in a study of cytomegalovirus exposure and HLA in healthy donors. The study ran its PCR with 60 Vbeta and 13 Jbeta primers. Here immunoSEQ multiplex PCR was the method, and the copy in TCRdb shows in-frame clones only, minus some. The table records 95,000 to 100,000 clones, around 75% of them present only once. Sequenced sample: PBMCs. Every receptor here comes from a man aged 45-60 years in good health and CMV-seronegative.

The rearrangement links TRBV30 to TRBJ2-7; TRBD1 agrees at 8 bases. Germline V gene data show CDR1 as GTSNPN and CDR2 as SVGIG (reference sequence). V was pared by 2 bases and J by 3 bases, with 3 bases of the junction left unmatched. The CDR3 length is 13 residues. CDR3 in amino acids: CAWSTGGSYEQYF. CDR3 in DNA: TGTGCCTGGAGTACAGGGGGAAGCTACGAGCAGTACTTC.

The J gene is TRBJ1-1, the V gene TRBV6-5; possibly TRBD1 for D (5 bases). The CDR3 totals 14 residues. Germline CDR1 and CDR2: MNHEY and SVGAGI. V dropped 2 bases and J dropped 1 base, with 8 bases sitting between them. The CDR3 nucleotides are TGTGCCAGCAGTTACAACAGGCGGAACACTGAAGCTTTCTTT. Amino acid sequence: CASSYNRRNTEAFF.

V and J are TRBV28 and TRBJ1-2, with unresolved D. This CDR3 has 12 residues. The germline gives CDR1 MDHEN, CDR2 SYDVKM. Trimming removed 8 bases from V and 8 bases from J, with 15 bases in between. CDR3 loop: CASAREPGGYTF. CDR3 in DNA: TGTGCCAGCGCCCGGGAACCCGGCGGCTACACCTTC.

This CDR3 reads CASSQHPVRAGGPGEQFF. CDR3 nucleotide sequence: TGCGCCAGCAGCCAACACCCTGTGCGGGCGGGGGGGCCGGGTGAGCAGTTCTTC. This chain joins TRBV4-1 and TRBJ2-1, with 9 bases matching TRBD2. Trimming at V came to 2 bases and at J to 9 bases, leaving 17 bases not matched to a gene. Germline assignment: CDR1 MGHRA and CDR2 YSYEKL. The CDR3 runs 18 residues.

The V gene is TRBV7-2, the J gene TRBJ1-1, with D perhaps TRBD1 (5 bases). CDR1 is SGHTA and CDR2 is FQGNSA in the germline V gene. V dropped 3 bases and J dropped 6 bases, with 8 bases sitting between them. The CDR3 has 12 amino acids. DNA for the CDR3: TGTGCCAGCAGCTTGGGGCCGGCTGAAGCTTTCTTT. Translation gives CASSLGPAEAFF.

This clone appeared once. V gene TRBV30 combines with J gene TRBJ1-2; D is ambiguous. Trimming removed 0 bases from V and 8 bases from J, with 16 bases in between. The CDR3 runs to 14 residues. The V gene's germline CDR1 is GTSNPN and CDR2 SVGIG (reference sequence). The CDR3, as DNA: TGTGCCTGGAGTGTACGAAGAGGGAATGGCGGCTACACCTTC. It yields the protein CAWSVRRGNGGYTF.

DNA of the CDR3: TGTGCCACTAAAACCACAGGGGGCGGTTACGAGCAGTACTTC. Translated: CATKTTGGGYEQYF. The chain links TRBV28 to TRBJ2-7; 9 nucleotides line up with TRBD1. There are 14 residues in the CDR3. J lost 4 bases, V lost 10 bases, and 11 bases had no gene match. In germline, CDR1 is MDHEN, CDR2 SYDVKM.

Comment on this clone: Other nucleotide sequences from this sample produce the same CDR3. J is TRBJ1-2 and V is TRBV6-5; 11 positions match TRBD1. V trimming: 2 bases; J trimming: 2 bases; junction bases outside the gene matches: 4. The CDR3 contains 16 residues. From germline, CDR1 is MNHEY and CDR2 SVGAGI. The CDR3 here is CASSYIRTGGNYGYTF. The CDR3 nucleotides read TGTGCCAGCAGTTACATAAGGACAGGGGGCAACTATGGCTACACCTTC.

The chain carries TRBV7-6 and TRBJ1-4; D is possibly TRBD1 (5 bases). Trimming shortened V by 5 bases and J by 8 bases, and 15 bases separated the two germline ends. CDR3 length: 14 residues. Germline V gene sequence: CDR1 SGHVS, CDR2 FNYEAQ. The CDR3 region is CASSLVGRGEKLFF. The CDR3 bases are TGTGCCAGCAGCCTCGTGGGTAGGGGCGAAAAACTGTTTTTT. Using reference TRBV7-6 and TRBJ1-4 for the parts outside the CDR3, the full variable domain is GAGVSQSPRYKVTKRGQDVALRCDPISGHVSLYWYRQALGQGPEFLTYFNYEAQQDKSGLPNDRFSAERPEGSISTLTIQRTEQRDSAMYRCASSLVGRGEKLFFGSGTQLSVL.

The genes are TRBV11-2 and TRBJ2-3; a weak D match, TRBD1 (5 bases). V was clipped by 0 bases and J by 2 bases, with 12 bases between them. The CDR3 has 16 residues. Germline-derived CDR1 and CDR2 are SGHAT and FQNNGV. CDR3 residues: CASSLERGRNTDTQYF. The CDR3 region has the DNA TGTGCCAGCAGCTTAGAAAGGGGCCGAAACACAGATACGCAGTATTTT.

The chain has TRBV29-1 and TRBJ2-2; 13 positions agree with TRBD2. Trimming removed 7 bases from V and 7 bases from J; junction bases left unmatched: 9. In germline, CDR1 is SQVTM, CDR2 ANQGSEA. The CDR3 is 15 residues long. CDR3: CSGRTSGGANGELFF. CDR3 DNA: TGCAGCGGTAGAACTAGCGGGGGGGCCAACGGGGAGCTGTTTTTT.

This clone has more than one count but fewer than ten. The chain's CDR3 is CASSFGTVATNEKLFF. In DNA, the CDR3 is TGTGCCAGCAGTTTCGGGACAGTTGCAACTAATGAAAAACTGTTTTTT. The V and J genes are TRBV6-5 and TRBJ1-4; TRBD1 matches 7 bases. The CDR3 is 16 residues long. V lost 4 bases and J lost 0; bases outside the gene matches: 5. Germline CDR1 is MNHEY and CDR2 is SVGAGI.

V is TRBV27 and J is TRBJ2-4; TRBD1 matches at 10 bases. The J segment lost 7 bases and the V segment lost 6 bases, leaving 9 bases of the junction unmatched. This CDR3 is 15 amino acids long. Germline CDR1 reads MNHEY; CDR2 reads SMNVEV (reference sequence). The CDR3 protein is CASRSYGTGENIQYF. The CDR3 DNA sequence: TGTGCCAGCAGATCCTACGGGACAGGGGAGAACATTCAGTACTTC.

This chain links TRBV9 with TRBJ2-2, with D tentatively TRBD2 (5 bases). CDR1 and CDR2 from the germline V gene are SGDLS and YYNGEE. This CDR3 is 15 amino acids long. V was cut by 0 bases and J by 3 bases, with 9 bases left in between. The CDR3 region is CASSVGRADTGELFF. Written as DNA, the CDR3 is TGTGCCAGCAGCGTAGGGCGGGCCGACACCGGGGAGCTGTTTTTT. Variable domain in full (rest from reference TRBV9 and TRBJ2-2): DSGVTQTPKHLITATGQRVTLRCSPRSGDLSVYWYQQSLDQGLQFLIQYYNGEERAKGNILERFSAQQFPDLHSELNLSSLELGDSALYFCASSVGRADTGELFFGEGSRLTVL.

Note on this clone: The germline gene is not matched at one end of the junction; a read error may be the cause. This sequence joins TRBV7-9 and TRBJ2-1, with D possibly being TRBD2 (7 bases). Per germline, CDR1 SEHNR and CDR2 FQNEAQ (reference sequence). The CDR3 runs to 13 residues. DNA for the CDR3: TGTGCCAGCAGTTTAGGGGGGGTCAATGAGCAGTTCTTC. Protein: CASSLGGVNEQFF.

This chain joins TRBV15 and TRBJ1-2; tentatively, D is TRBD1 (6 bases). V lost 5 bases to trimming and J lost 4 bases, with 11 bases between them. Looked up from germline, CDR1 is LNHNV and CDR2 is YYDKDF (reference sequence). The CDR3 runs 13 residues. The CDR3 protein is CATSSRDTYGYTF. For the CDR3, the DNA is TGTGCCACCAGCTCCCGGGACACCTATGGCTACACCTTC.

V gene TRBV11-3 combines with J gene TRBJ2-7; 7 bases are a match to TRBD1. The CDR3 length is 14 residues. CDR1 is SGHNT, CDR2 YENEEA, per germline. Trimming took 8 bases from V and 1 from J; bases not matched to a gene: 8. CDR3 nucleotide sequence: TGTGCCAGCTCTAATACAGGGGCTTCCTACGAGCAGTACTTC. This sequence encodes CASSNTGASYEQYF.

This chain links TRBV27 with TRBJ2-2, with TRBD2 matching over 8 bases. Trimming removed 4 bases from V and 2 bases from J; junction bases left unmatched: 6. This CDR3 has 16 amino acids. The germline V gene encodes CDR1 MNHEY and CDR2 SMNVEV (reference sequence). The CDR3 reads CASSSGGALNTGELFF. The CDR3 region has the DNA TGTGCCAGCAGTTCGGGGGGGGCCCTTAACACCGGGGAGCTGTTTTTT.

The rearrangement links TRBV28 to TRBJ1-3, with 7 bases that match TRBD1. The J segment lost 1 base and the V segment lost 4 bases, leaving 1 base of the junction unmatched. This CDR3 has 14 residues. Germline-derived CDR1 and CDR2 are MDHEN and SYDVKM. CDR3 region: CASSSGGSGNTIYF. CDR3 nucleotide sequence: TGTGCCAGCAGTTCAGGGGGATCTGGAAACACCATATATTTT.

This clone is a singleton in its sample. One end of the junction does not line up with germline, which may come from a read error. This chain uses TRBV7-9 with TRBJ1-1; the D gene is possibly TRBD1 (5 bases). Germline V CDR1 and CDR2: SEHNR, FQNEAQ (reference sequence). The CDR3 runs to 16 residues. Here the CDR3 reads CSSSLGVGQRNTEAFF. CDR3 DNA sequence: TGTTCCAGCAGCTTAGGGGTGGGGCAGAGGAACACTGAAGCTTTCTTT.

In its sample, this clone was seen many times. This chain links TRBV13 with TRBJ2-7; tentative D call: TRBD2 (6 bases). V dropped 7 bases and J dropped 4 bases, with 20 bases sitting between them. Germline CDR1 and CDR2: PRHDT and FYEKMQ (reference sequence). This CDR3 has 15 amino acids. As DNA, the CDR3 is TGTGCCAGCACCGATTCGGAGGGACGAGGGTACGAGCAGTACTTC. Residues: CASTDSEGRGYEQYF.

This sequence joins TRBV5-1 and TRBJ2-3, with 8 bases aligning to TRBD1. V was pared by 0 bases and J by 4 bases, with 10 bases of the junction left unmatched. Per the germline V gene, CDR1 is SGHRS and CDR2 is YFSETQ. The CDR3 loop spans 17 amino acids. CDR3 nucleotide sequence: TGCGCCAGCAGCTTGGCAGGACAGGGAGTCTATCCAGATACGCAGTATTTT. Amino acids: CASSLAGQGVYPDTQYF.

The J gene is TRBJ1-1, the V gene TRBV6-1; no definite D call. Per the germline V gene, CDR1 is MNHNS and CDR2 is SASEGT. The V end lost 4 bases, the J end lost 4 bases, and 13 bases lay between the germline ends. The CDR3 is 14 residues long. The CDR3 coding sequence is TGTGCCAGCAGTGCCCTTCGTGGCGGCACTGAAGCTTTCTTT. As protein: CASSALRGGTEAFF.

Comment on this clone: The junction differs from germline at one of its ends, possibly a read error. Other DNA sequences in the sample encode the same CDR3. J is TRBJ1-4 and V is TRBV7-9, with a weak D call TRBD1 (6 bases). Germline CDR1 is SEHNR and CDR2 is FQNEAQ (reference sequence). The CDR3 extends over 12 amino acids. The CDR3 DNA is TGTTCCAGTCAGGGGTTGGATGAAAAACTGTTTTTT. Encoded protein: CSSQGLDEKLFF.

This clone showed up just once. The chain combines TRBV7-9 with TRBJ1-3; TRBD1 might be the D (5 bases). V lost 5 bases and J 9 bases, leaving 8 bases between the germline ends. The CDR3 is 11 amino acids. Germline V gives CDR1 SEHNR, CDR2 FQNEAQ (reference sequence). The CDR3 DNA is TGTGCCAGCAGCCCCGGGGGCACCATATATTTT. Translated, it gives CASSPGGTIYF.

This clone is a singleton in its sample. CDR3: CASSPSATVGSYEQYF. The DNA of the CDR3 is TGTGCCAGCTCACCGAGCGCGACCGTTGGGTCCTACGAGCAGTACTTC. V is TRBV18 and J is TRBJ2-7; D is unresolved. The CDR3 length is 16 residues. V lost 3 bases to trimming and J lost 1 base, with 16 bases between them. Germline CDR1 reads KGHSH; CDR2 reads LQKENI. The full variable domain, its missing parts supplied by reference TRBV18 and TRBJ2-7, is NAGVMQNPRHLVRRRGQEARLRCSPMKGHSHVYWYRQLPEEGLKFMVYLQKENIIDESGMPKERFSAEFPKEGPSILRIQQVVRGDSAAYFCASSPSATVGSYEQYFGPGTRLTVT.

V gene TRBV30 combines with J gene TRBJ1-2; D is possibly TRBD1 (5 bases). Trimming removed 6 bases from V and 1 base from J, with 12 bases in between. The germline gives CDR1 GTSNPN, CDR2 SVGIG (reference sequence). The CDR3 totals 13 residues. CDR3 residues: CACSGGDNYGYTF. CDR3 sequence (DNA): TGTGCCTGTTCCGGAGGGGATAACTATGGCTACACCTTC.